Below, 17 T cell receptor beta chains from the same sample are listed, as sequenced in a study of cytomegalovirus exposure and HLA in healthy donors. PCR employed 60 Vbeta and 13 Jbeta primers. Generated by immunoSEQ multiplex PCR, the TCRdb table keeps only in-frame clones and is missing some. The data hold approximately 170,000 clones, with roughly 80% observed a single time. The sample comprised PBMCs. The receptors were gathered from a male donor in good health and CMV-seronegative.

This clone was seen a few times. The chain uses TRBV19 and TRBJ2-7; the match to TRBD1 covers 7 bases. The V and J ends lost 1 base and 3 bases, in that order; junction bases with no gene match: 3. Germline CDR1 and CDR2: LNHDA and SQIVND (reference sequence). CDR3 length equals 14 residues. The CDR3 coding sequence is TGTGCCAGTAGTATAGGGGCAGGGGGCTACGAGCAGTACTTC. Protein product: CASSIGAGGYEQYF.

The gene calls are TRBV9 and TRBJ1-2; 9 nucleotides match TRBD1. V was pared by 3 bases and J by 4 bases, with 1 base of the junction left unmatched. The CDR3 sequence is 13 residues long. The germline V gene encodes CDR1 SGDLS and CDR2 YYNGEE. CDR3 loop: CASSATGGYGYTF. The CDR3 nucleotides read TGTGCCAGCAGCGCGACAGGGGGCTATGGCTACACCTTC.

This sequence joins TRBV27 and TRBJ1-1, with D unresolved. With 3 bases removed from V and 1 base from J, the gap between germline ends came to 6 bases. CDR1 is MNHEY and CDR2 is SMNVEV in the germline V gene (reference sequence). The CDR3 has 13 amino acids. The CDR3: CASSFFRNTEAFF. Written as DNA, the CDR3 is TGTGCCAGCAGTTTCTTCCGGAACACTGAAGCTTTCTTT.

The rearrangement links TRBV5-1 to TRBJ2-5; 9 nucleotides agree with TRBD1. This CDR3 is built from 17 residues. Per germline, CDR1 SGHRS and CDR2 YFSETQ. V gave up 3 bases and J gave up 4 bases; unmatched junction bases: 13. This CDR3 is CASSSDPIGTGRETQYF. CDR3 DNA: TGCGCCAGCAGCTCAGATCCTATCGGGACAGGGAGAGAGACCCAGTACTTC. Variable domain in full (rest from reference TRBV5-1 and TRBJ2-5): KAGVTQTPRYLIKTRGQQVTLSCSPISGHRSVSWYQQTPGQGLQFLFEYFSETQRNKGNFPGRFSGRQFSNSRSEMNVSTLELGDSALYLCASSSDPIGTGRETQYFGPGTRLLVL.

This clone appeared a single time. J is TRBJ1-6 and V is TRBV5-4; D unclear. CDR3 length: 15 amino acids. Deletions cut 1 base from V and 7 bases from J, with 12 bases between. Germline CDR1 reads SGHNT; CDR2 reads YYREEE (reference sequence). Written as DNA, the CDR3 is TGTGCCAGCAGCTTGTCGGGGATCGGGAATTCACCCCTCCACTTT. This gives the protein CASSLSGIGNSPLHF. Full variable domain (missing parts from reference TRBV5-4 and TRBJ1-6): ETGVTQSPTHLIKTRGQQVTLRCSSQSGHNTVSWYQQALGQGPQFIFQYYREEENGRGNFPPRFSGLQFPNYSSELNVNALELDDSALYLCASSLSGIGNSPLHFGNGTRLTVT.

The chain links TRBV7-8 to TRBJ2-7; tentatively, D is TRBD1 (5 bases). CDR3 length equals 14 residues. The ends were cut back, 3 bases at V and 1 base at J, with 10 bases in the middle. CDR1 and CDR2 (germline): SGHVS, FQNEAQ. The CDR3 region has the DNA TGTGCCAGCAGCTTGAGGCCAGGGTCCTACGAGCAGTACTTC. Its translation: CASSLRPGSYEQYF.

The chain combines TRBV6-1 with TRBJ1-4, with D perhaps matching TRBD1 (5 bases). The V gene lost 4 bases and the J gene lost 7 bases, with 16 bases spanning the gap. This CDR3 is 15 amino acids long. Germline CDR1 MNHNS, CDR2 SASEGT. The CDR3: CASSGTQGSSEKLFF. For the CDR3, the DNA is TGTGCCAGCAGTGGGACCCAGGGATCTAGTGAAAAACTGTTTTTT.

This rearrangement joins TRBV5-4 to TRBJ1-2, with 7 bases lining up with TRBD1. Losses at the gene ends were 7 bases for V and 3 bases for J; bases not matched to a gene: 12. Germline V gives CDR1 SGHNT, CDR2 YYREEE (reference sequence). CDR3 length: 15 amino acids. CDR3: CASRSRQGVYYGYTF. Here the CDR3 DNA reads TGTGCCAGCCGATCCCGCCAGGGGGTGTACTATGGCTACACCTTC.

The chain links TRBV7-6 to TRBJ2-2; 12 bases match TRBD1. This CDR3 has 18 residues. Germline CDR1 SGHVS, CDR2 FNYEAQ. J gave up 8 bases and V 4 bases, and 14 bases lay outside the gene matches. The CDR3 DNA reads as TGTGCCAGCAGCTATGGAGATCTTTGGGGACAGGGGGCTGGGGAGCTGTTTTTT. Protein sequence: CASSYGDLWGQGAGELFF.

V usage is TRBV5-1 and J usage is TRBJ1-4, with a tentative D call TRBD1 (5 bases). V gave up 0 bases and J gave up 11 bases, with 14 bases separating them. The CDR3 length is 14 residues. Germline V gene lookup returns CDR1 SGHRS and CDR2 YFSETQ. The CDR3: CASSLGQSGGKLFF. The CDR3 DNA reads TGCGCCAGCAGCTTGGGTCAGTCCGGGGGTAAACTGTTTTTT.

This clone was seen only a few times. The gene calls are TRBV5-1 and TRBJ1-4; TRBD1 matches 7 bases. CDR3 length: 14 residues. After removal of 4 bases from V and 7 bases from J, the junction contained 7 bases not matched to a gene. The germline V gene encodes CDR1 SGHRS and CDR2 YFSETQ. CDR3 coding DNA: TGCGCCAGCAGCCAGGGACAGTCTACTGAAAAACTGTTTTTT. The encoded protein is CASSQGQSTEKLFF.

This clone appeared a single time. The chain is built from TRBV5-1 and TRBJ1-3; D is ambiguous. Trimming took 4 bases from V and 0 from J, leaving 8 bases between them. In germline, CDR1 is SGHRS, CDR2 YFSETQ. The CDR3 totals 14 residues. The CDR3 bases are TGCGCCAGCAGCGTCTACAGCTCTGGAAACACCATATATTTT. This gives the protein CASSVYSSGNTIYF.

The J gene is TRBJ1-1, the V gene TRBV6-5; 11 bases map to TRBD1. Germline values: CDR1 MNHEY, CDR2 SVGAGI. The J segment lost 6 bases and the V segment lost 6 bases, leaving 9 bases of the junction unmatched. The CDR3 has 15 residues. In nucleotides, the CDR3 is TGTGCCAGCAGAAGCCGGACAGGGGGCTTGGCTGAAGCTTTCTTT. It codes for CASRSRTGGLAEAFF.

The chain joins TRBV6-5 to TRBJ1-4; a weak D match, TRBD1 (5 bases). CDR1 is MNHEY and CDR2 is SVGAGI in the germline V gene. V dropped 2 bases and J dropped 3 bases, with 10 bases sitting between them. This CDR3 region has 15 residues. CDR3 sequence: CASSYQPGPNEKLFF. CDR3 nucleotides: TGTGCCAGCAGTTACCAGCCAGGGCCTAATGAAAAACTGTTTTTT.

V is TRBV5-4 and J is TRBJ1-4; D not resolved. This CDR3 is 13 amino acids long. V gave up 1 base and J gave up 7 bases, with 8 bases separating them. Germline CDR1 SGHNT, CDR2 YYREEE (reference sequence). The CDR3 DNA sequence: TGTGCCAGCAGCTTGTTCGGTATTGAAAAACTGTTTTTT. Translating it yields CASSLFGIEKLFF.

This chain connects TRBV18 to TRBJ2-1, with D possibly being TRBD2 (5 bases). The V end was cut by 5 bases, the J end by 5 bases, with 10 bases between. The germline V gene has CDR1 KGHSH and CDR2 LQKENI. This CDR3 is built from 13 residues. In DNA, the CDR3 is TGTGCCAGCTCATGGGAGACTCACAATGAGCAGTTCTTC. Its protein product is CASSWETHNEQFF.

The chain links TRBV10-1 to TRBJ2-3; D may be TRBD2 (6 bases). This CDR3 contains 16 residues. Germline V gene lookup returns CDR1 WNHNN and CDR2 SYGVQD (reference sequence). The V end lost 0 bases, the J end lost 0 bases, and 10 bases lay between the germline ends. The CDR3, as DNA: TGCGCCAGCAGTGAGTCGGGAGGTTCGAGCACAGATACGCAGTATTTT. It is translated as CASSESGGSSTDTQYF.